This T cell receptor beta chain was recorded in a study of beta chain features in type 1 diabetes. Expressed TCRB transcripts were sequenced, since all the RNA that had been isolated was reverse transcribed. Profiled with immunoSEQ multiplex PCR; TCRdb holds only in-frame clones, not every one. This table holds about 410,000 clones, 11% to 15% found once. Sorting based on CD45RO/CCR7/CD25/CD127/CD95/CD27 separated CD4+ naive, central memory, regulatory and stem cell-like memory cells. The sequencing input was naive CD4+ T cells from blood. This clonotype was obtained from a man aged 25-45 years in good health.

The CDR3 sequence: CASSTDRGNYGYTF. CDR3 in DNA: TGTGCCAGCAGTACTGACAGGGGTAACTATGGCTACACCTTC. The chain recombines TRBV5-6 with TRBJ1-2, with 8 bases aligning to TRBD1. CDR3 length: 14 amino acids. The germline gives CDR1 SGHDT, CDR2 YYEEEE. V shed 5 bases and J 1 base; nucleotides not matched to a gene: 4.